This section outlines one TCR beta chain sequence together with its context. The antigen remains undetermined. This record belongs to a study of cytomegalovirus exposure and HLA in healthy donors. Study-wide results and caveats: A later analysis appeared to link common viral pathogens to several of the most significant clusters. Across donors, most TCRs were seen rarely, yet some public ones were widespread. The investigators catalogued 150 or so TCR beta chains as cytomegalovirus-associated. Some highly shared sequence variants likely arose as a pipeline artifact.

PCR involved 60 Vbeta and 13 Jbeta primers. Method: immunoSEQ multiplex PCR; TCRdb's copy keeps in-frame clones and lacks some. This sample has about 92,000 clones, with under 80% found just once. The sample comprised PBMCs. The source of this sequence is a man aged 50-59 years in good health and CMV-seropositive.

The CDR3 sequence is CASSLTGAYEQYF. The CDR3 coding sequence is TGTGCCAGCAGCTTGACAGGGGCCTACGAGCAGTACTTC. The chain has TRBV7-2 and TRBJ2-7, with 8 bases that match TRBD1. CDR3 size: 13 residues. Germline-derived CDR1 and CDR2 are SGHTA and FQGNSA. V lost 3 bases and J lost 2; bases outside the gene matches: 0.